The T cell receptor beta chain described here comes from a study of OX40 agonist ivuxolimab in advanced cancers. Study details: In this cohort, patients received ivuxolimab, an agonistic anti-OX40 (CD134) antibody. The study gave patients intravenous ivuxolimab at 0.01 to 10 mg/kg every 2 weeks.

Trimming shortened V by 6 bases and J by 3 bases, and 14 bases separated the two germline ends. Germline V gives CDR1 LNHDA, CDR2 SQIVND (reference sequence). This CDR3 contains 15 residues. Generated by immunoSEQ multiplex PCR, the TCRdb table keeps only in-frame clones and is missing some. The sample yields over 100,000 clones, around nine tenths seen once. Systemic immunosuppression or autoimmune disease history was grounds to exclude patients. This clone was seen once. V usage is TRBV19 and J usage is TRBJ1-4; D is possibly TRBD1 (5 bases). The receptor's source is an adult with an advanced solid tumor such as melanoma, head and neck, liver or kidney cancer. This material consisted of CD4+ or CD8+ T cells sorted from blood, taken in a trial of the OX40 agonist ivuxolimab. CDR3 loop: CASRLWDRPNEKLFF. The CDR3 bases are TGTGCCAGTAGACTATGGGACCGTCCTAATGAAAAACTGTTTTTT.